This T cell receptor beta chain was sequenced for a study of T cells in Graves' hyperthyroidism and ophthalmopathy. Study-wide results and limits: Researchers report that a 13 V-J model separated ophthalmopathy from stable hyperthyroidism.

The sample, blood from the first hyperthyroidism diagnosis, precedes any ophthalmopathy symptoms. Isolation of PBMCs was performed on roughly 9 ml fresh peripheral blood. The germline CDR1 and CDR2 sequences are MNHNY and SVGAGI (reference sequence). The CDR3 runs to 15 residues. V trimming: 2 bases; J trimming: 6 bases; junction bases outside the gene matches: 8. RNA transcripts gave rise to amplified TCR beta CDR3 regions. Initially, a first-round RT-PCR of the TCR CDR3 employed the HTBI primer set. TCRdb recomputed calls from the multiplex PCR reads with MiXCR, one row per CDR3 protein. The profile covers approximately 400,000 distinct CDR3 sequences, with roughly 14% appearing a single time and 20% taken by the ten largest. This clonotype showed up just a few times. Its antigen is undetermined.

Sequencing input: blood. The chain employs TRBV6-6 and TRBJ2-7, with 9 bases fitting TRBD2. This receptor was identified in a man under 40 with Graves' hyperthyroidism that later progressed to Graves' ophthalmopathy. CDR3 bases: TGTGCCAGCAGTTACCGGAGCGGGGGGACACGCGAGCAGTACTTC. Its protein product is CASSYRSGGTREQYF.